One and the same sample provided the 19 T cell receptor beta chains below, sequenced in a study of PD-L1 blockade in urothelial cancer. Generated by immunoSEQ multiplex PCR, the TCRdb table keeps only in-frame clones and is missing some. The sample lists about 130,000 clones, roughly 86% occurring once. Stated time point: peripheral blood 6 weeks after treatment start. This material consisted of PBMCs, taken around atezolizumab (anti-PD-L1) treatment. These receptors all stem from a man aged 50-59 years with urothelial cancer.

The chain joins TRBV7-2 to TRBJ2-3; TRBD2 agrees at 10 bases. The V gene end was trimmed by 7 bases and the J gene end by 1 base; junction bases not matched to a gene: 11. Germline V gene data show CDR1 as SGHTA and CDR2 as FQGNSA. This CDR3 comprises 17 residues. The CDR3 here is CASKKASGRGRTDTQYF. The DNA of the CDR3 is TGTGCCAGCAAAAAGGCTAGCGGGAGAGGGCGCACAGATACGCAGTATTTT.

This clone was counted between two and nine times. The gene calls are TRBV19 and TRBJ1-1; tentative D call: TRBD1 (6 bases). CDR1 is LNHDA and CDR2 is SQIVND in the germline V gene (reference sequence). This CDR3 contains 13 residues. V lost 4 bases to trimming and J lost 4 bases, with 10 bases between them. For the CDR3, the DNA is TGTGCCAGTAGTACCACAGGGAGCACTGAAGCTTTCTTT. Amino acids: CASSTTGSTEAFF. The full variable domain, its missing parts supplied by reference TRBV19 and TRBJ1-1, is DGGITQSPKYLFRKEGQNVTLSCEQNLNHDAMYWYRQDPGQGLRLIYYSQIVNDFQKGDIAEGYSVSREKKESFPLTVTSAQKNPTAFYLCASSTTGSTEAFFGQGTRLTVV.

This chain uses TRBV5-5 with TRBJ2-1; D is ambiguous. Trimming stripped 4 bases from V and 8 bases from J, with 10 bases between. Looked up from germline, CDR1 is SGHKS and CDR2 is YYEKEE (reference sequence). The CDR3 is 12 amino acids. CDR3 sequence: CASSHYSDEQFF. CDR3 nucleotide sequence: TGTGCCAGCAGCCATTATAGTGATGAGCAGTTCTTC.

The chain employs TRBV19 and TRBJ2-1; 9 bases align to TRBD1. Germline CDR1 reads LNHDA; CDR2 reads SQIVND (reference sequence). The CDR3 consists of 15 residues. Trimming took 5 bases from V and 4 from J; bases not matched to a gene: 6. In nucleotides, the CDR3 is TGTGCCAGTAGTCCACAGGGGGCGCTTTACAATGAGCAGTTCTTC. As protein: CASSPQGALYNEQFF.

V usage is TRBV5-1 and J usage is TRBJ2-5; D remains unclear. Germline-derived CDR1 and CDR2 are SGHRS and YFSETQ. The CDR3 has 14 amino acids. V was trimmed by 3 bases and J by 2 bases, leaving 11 bases between them. This chain's CDR3 is CASSWAGRQETQYF. For the CDR3, the DNA is TGCGCCAGCAGCTGGGCAGGTAGACAAGAGACCCAGTACTTC.

Points on this clone: The identical CDR3 is also encoded by other nucleotide sequences in the sample. The rearrangement uses TRBV7-8 and TRBJ1-6; 9 nucleotides agree with TRBD1. CDR1 is SGHVS and CDR2 is FQNEAQ in the germline V gene. With V trimmed by 7 bases and J by 7 bases, 5 bases remained unmatched. The CDR3 contains 14 residues. DNA for the CDR3: TGTGCCAGCAACCGGGACAGGGTAAATTCACCCCTCCACTTT. Translating it yields CASNRDRVNSPLHF.

This sequence joins TRBV11-2 and TRBJ2-7, with 12 bases matching TRBD1. V gave up 5 bases and J gave up 0 bases; unmatched junction bases: 8. CDR1 SGHAT and CDR2 FQNNGV come from the germline V gene. This CDR3 region has 17 residues. The CDR3 DNA is TGTGCCAGCAGCCTCGGGACAGGGGGCATGTCCTCCTACGAGCAGTACTTC. As protein: CASSLGTGGMSSYEQYF.

This chain links TRBV6-6 with TRBJ2-1, with TRBD2 identical over 10 bases. V was clipped by 6 bases and J by 8 bases; unmatched bases: 7. The germline V gene has CDR1 MNHNY and CDR2 SVGAGI (reference sequence). The CDR3 has 14 residues. Here the CDR3 DNA reads TGTGCCAGCAGCCGCATAGCGGGAGGTGATGAGCAGTTCTTC. Protein sequence: CASSRIAGGDEQFF.

This chain connects TRBV21-1 to TRBJ2-1; the table's TRBD1 call for D was not verified on the DNA. TRBV21-1 is a pseudogene segment. The CDR3 is 16 residues long. The CDR3 is CASSSLRTGGHNEQFF. DNA of the CDR3: TGTGCCAGCAGCTCACTCCGGACAGGGGGCCACAATGAGCAGTTCTTC.

This clone is a singleton in its sample. The rearrangement links TRBV6-6 to TRBJ2-7; a weak D match, TRBD1 (7 bases). This CDR3 comprises 13 residues. V lost 6 bases, J lost 5 bases, and 14 bases lay in between. CDR1 MNHNY and CDR2 SVGAGI come from the germline V gene (reference sequence). The CDR3 DNA reads as TGTGCCAGCAGGGAGCAGGGGGGCAACGAGCAGTACTTC. Encoded protein: CASREQGGNEQYF.

The chain links TRBV5-1 to TRBJ2-6; TRBD2 matches 12 bases. Germline V gene sequence: CDR1 SGHRS, CDR2 YFSETQ. V lost 3 bases and J lost 3; bases outside the gene matches: 4. The CDR3 is 17 amino acids. The CDR3 nucleotides read TGCGCCAGCAGCTCTAGCGGGAGGGCCGATGGGGCCAACGTCCTGACTTTC. Amino acid sequence: CASSSSGRADGANVLTF.

The rearrangement uses TRBV4-2 and TRBJ2-5; possibly TRBD1 for D (6 bases). Germline lookup yields CDR1 LGHNA and CDR2 YNFKEQ. CDR3 length: 13 amino acids. The V end was cut by 5 bases, the J end by 5 bases, with 12 bases between. The CDR3: CASSDRFKETQYF. The CDR3 DNA sequence: TGTGCCAGCAGCGACAGGTTTAAGGAGACCCAGTACTTC.

This clone was seen many times. The chain links TRBV18 to TRBJ2-7; TRBD2 matches 14 bases. The length of the CDR3 is 14 residues. The germline gives CDR1 KGHSH, CDR2 LQKENI. J lost 3 bases, V lost 9 bases, and 4 bases had no gene match. For the CDR3, the DNA is TGTGCCAGTGCCGGGACTAGCGGGAGCTACGAGCAGTACTTC. The encoded protein is CASAGTSGSYEQYF.

J is TRBJ2-7 and V is TRBV6-1, with D possibly matching TRBD2 (5 bases). Germline V gene data show CDR1 as MNHNS and CDR2 as SASEGT. Trimming pared 1 base from V and 4 bases from J, leaving 14 bases between. This CDR3 has 15 residues. The CDR3 sequence: CASSEGLARDYEQYF. CDR3 bases: TGTGCCAGCAGTGAAGGGTTAGCGCGAGATTACGAGCAGTACTTC.

The V and J genes are TRBV7-8 and TRBJ1-5; D may be TRBD1 (6 bases). Germline V gene data show CDR1 as SGHVS and CDR2 as FQNEAQ. V lost 3 bases, J lost 7 bases, and 13 bases lay in between. The CDR3 runs to 14 residues. In DNA form, the CDR3 reads TGTGCCAGCAGCTTCTCGGCAGGGGACCAGCCCCAGCATTTT. The encoded protein is CASSFSAGDQPQHF. Filled out from reference TRBV7-8 and TRBJ1-5, the complete variable domain reads GAGVSQSPRYKVAKRGQDVALRCDPISGHVSLFWYQQALGQGPEFLTYFQNEAQLDKSGLPSDRFFAERPEGSVSTLKIQRTQQEDSAVYLCASSFSAGDQPQHFGDGTRLSIL.

The chain has TRBV11-2 and TRBJ2-7; TRBD2 might be the D (6 bases). V was clipped by 5 bases and J by 0 bases, with 11 bases between them. The CDR3 sequence is 14 residues long. Germline V lookup: CDR1 SGHAT, CDR2 FQNNGV. CDR3 residues: CASSRSGSSYEQYF. Written as DNA, the CDR3 is TGTGCCAGCAGCCGTAGCGGTAGCTCCTACGAGCAGTACTTC.

With respect to this clone: An end of the junction does not agree with germline; a read error may underlie this. The chain couples TRBV7-7 to TRBJ2-1; weak D call: TRBD2 (5 bases). In germline, CDR1 is SSHAT, CDR2 FNYEAQ (reference sequence). The CDR3 consists of 16 residues. CDR3 nucleotide sequence: TGTGCTAGCAGCCCGGGGAGCGGAAACTCCTACAATGAGCAGTTCTTC. It codes for CASSPGSGNSYNEQFF.

This clone came up once. The chain uses TRBV6-1 and TRBJ2-7, with TRBD2 matching 7 bases. This CDR3 has 13 residues. V lost 8 bases to trimming and J lost 7 bases; unmatched junction nucleotides: 11. Germline V lookup: CDR1 MNHNS, CDR2 SASEGT. This CDR3 reads CASVPGDYWEQYF. CDR3 coding DNA: TGTGCCAGCGTTCCCGGGGACTATTGGGAGCAGTACTTC.

The gene calls are TRBV4-2 and TRBJ2-3; tentatively, D is TRBD2 (5 bases). Germline assignment: CDR1 LGHNA and CDR2 YNFKEQ. V shed 0 bases and J shed 4 bases, with 11 bases lying between them. CDR3 length: 15 residues. CDR3 amino acids: CASSQDKKRADTQYF. The CDR3 DNA reads TGTGCCAGCAGCCAAGATAAAAAGAGGGCAGATACGCAGTATTTT.